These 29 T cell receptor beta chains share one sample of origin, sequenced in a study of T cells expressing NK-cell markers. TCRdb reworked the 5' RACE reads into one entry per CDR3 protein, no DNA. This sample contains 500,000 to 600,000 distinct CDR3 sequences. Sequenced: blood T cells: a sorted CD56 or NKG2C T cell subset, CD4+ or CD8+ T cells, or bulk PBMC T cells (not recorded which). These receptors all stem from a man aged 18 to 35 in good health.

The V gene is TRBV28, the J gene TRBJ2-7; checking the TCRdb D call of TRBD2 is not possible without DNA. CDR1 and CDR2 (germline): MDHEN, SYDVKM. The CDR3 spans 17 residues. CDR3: CASSLIPSGRASYEQYF.

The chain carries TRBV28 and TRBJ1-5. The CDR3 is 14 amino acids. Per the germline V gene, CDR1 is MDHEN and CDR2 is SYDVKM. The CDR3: CASRLPRGNQPQHF.

The chain's CDR3 is CASSPDRLAGGSEQFF. V usage is TRBV12-3 or TRBV12-4 and J usage is TRBJ2-1; TCRdb lists TRBD2, though no DNA is available to test this call. The CDR3 contains 16 residues.

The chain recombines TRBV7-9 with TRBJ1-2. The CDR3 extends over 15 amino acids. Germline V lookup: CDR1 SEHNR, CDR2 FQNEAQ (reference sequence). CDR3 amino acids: CALRGGTQPNYGYTF.

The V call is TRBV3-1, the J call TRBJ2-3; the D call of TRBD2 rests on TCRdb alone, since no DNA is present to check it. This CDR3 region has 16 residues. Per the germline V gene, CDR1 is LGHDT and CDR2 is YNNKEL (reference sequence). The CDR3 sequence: CASSQFGLAGTDTQYF.

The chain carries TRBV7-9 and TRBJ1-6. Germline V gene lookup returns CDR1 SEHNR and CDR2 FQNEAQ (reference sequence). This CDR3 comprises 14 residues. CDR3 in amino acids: CASSPSPQNSPLHF.

This CDR3 is CASSPQTGREKLFF. This chain connects TRBV7-8 to TRBJ1-4; there is no DNA to check the TCRdb D call of TRBD1. This CDR3 contains 14 residues. Germline V gives CDR1 SGHVS, CDR2 FQNEAQ.

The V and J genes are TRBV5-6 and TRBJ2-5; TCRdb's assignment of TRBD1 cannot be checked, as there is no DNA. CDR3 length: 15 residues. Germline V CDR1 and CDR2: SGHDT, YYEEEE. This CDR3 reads CASSSPRGARETQYF.

CDR3 region: CASSLSPDSPTQYF. The rearrangement links TRBV11-3 to TRBJ2-3; lacking DNA, the TRBD1 call made by TCRdb goes unchecked. CDR1 and CDR2 (germline): SGHNT, YENEEA. The CDR3 spans 14 residues. The full variable domain, rest sourced from reference TRBV11-3 and TRBJ2-3, is EAGVVQSPRYKIIEKKQPVAFWCNPISGHNTLYWYLQNLGQGPELLIRYENEEAVDDSQLPKDRFSAERLKGVDSTLKIQPAELGDSAVYLCASSLSPDSPTQYFGPGTRLTVL.

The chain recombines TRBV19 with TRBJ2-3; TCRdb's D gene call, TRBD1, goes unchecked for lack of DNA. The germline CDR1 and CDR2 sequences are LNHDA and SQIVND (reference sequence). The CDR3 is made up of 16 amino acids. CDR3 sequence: CASRMGRTALTDTQYF.

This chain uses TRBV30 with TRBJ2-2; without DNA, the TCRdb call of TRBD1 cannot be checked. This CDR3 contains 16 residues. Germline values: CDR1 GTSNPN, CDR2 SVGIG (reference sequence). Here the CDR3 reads CAWSGKGAANTGELFF.

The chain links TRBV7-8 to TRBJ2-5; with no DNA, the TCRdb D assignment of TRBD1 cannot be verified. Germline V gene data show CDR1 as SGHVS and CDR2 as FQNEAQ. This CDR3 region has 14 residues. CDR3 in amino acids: CASPGGSAKETQYF.

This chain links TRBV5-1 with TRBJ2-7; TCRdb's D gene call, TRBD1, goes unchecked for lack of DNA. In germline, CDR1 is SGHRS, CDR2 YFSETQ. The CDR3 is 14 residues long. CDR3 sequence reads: CASSLGTDYGEQYF.

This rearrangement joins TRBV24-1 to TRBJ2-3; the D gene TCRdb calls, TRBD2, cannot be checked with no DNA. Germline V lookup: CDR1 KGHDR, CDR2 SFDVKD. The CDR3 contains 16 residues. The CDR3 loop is CATSDYGRARADTQYF.

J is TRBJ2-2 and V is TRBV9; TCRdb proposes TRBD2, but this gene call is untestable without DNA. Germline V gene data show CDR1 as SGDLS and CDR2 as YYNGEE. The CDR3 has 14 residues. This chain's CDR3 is CASSVVVEDGELFF.

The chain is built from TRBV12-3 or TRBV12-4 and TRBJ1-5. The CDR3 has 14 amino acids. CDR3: CASRPRGPFQPQHF.

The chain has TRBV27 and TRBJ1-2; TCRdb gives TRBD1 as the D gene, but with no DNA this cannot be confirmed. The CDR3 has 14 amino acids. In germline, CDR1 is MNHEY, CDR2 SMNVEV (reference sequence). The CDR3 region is CASSTTDRGRGYTF.

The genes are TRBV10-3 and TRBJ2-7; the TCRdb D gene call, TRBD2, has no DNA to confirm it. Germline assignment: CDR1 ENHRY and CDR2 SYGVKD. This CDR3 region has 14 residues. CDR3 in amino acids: CAISEVGQNYEQYF.

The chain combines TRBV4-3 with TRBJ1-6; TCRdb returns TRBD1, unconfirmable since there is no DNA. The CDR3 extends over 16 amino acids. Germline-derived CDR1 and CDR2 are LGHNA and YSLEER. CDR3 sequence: CASSQDFQGNNSPLHF.

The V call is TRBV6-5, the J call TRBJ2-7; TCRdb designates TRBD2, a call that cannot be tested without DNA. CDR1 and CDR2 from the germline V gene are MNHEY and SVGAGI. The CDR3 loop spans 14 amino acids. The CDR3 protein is CASRPTSGIHEQYF.

The CDR3 loop is CAIMTGGEQYF. V and J are TRBV27 and TRBJ2-7; the TRBD1 assignment by TCRdb is unverifiable without DNA. Germline V CDR1 and CDR2: MNHEY, SMNVEV (reference sequence). The CDR3 extends over 11 amino acids.

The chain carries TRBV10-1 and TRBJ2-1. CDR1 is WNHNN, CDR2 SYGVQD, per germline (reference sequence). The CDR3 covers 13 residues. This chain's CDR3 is CASSDEVPNEQFF.

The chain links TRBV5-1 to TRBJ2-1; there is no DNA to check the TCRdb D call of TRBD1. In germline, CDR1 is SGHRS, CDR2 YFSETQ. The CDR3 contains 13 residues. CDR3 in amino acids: CASSRTGRNEQFF.

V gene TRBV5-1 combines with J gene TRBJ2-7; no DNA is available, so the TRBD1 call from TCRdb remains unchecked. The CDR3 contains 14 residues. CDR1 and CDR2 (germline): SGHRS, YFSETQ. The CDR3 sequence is CASSTGQELYEQYF. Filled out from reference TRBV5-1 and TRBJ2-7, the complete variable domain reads KAGVTQTPRYLIKTRGQQVTLSCSPISGHRSVSWYQQTPGQGLQFLFEYFSETQRNKGNFPGRFSGRQFSNSRSEMNVSTLELGDSALYLCASSTGQELYEQYFGPGTRLTVT.

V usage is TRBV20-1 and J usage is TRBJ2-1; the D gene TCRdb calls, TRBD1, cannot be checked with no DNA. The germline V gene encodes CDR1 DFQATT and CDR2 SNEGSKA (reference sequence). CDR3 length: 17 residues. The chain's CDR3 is CSARKGGAATSYNEQFF.

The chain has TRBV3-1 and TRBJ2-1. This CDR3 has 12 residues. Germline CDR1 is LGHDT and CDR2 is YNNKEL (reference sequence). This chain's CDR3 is CASSQDQGWQFF.

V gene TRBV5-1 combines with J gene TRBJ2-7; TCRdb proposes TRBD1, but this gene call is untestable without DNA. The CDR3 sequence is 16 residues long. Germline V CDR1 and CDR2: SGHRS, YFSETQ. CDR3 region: CASSPKGQGADYEQYF. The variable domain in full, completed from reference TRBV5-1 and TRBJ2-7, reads KAGVTQTPRYLIKTRGQQVTLSCSPISGHRSVSWYQQTPGQGLQFLFEYFSETQRNKGNFPGRFSGRQFSNSRSEMNVSTLELGDSALYLCASSPKGQGADYEQYFGPGTRLTVT.

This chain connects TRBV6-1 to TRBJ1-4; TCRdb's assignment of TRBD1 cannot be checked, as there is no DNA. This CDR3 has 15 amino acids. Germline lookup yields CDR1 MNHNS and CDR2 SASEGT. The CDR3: CASSVTRGLYEKLFF.

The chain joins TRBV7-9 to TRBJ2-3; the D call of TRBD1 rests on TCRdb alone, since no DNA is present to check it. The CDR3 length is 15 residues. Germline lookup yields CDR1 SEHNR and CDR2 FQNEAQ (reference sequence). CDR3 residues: CASSPTVGETDTQYF.